This T cell receptor (beta chain) was sequenced during a study of blood T cell repertoires in COVID-19. CDR1 and CDR2 (germline): SGHTA, FQGTGA. The CDR3 is made up of 15 amino acids. V was pared by 5 bases and J by 2 bases, with 10 bases between. Using immunoSEQ multiplex PCR, the repertoire was profiled, and TCRdb retains in-frame clones only, with some absent. Of over 300,000 clones listed, around 89% are singletons. Specimen: peripheral blood. The TCR sequence derives from a man aged 18-30 years with active or convalescent COVID-19. The J gene is TRBJ2-6, the V gene TRBV7-3; D is ambiguous. For the CDR3, the DNA is TGTGCCAGCAGCCACCGCGAGGCTGGGGCCAACGTCCTGACTTTC. Protein product: CASSHREAGANVLTF.